This TCR beta chain was recovered during a study of blood T cell repertoires in COVID-19. Overall study: T cells, B-cell-depleted T cells, or PBMCs provided the cDNA or gDNA that served as material.

The protocol was immunoSEQ multiplex PCR, while the TCRdb copy is restricted to in-frame clones and leaves out a portion. Here the sample spans approximately 100,000 clones, over 65% being singletons. The ends lost 1 base at V and 6 bases at J; junction bases unmatched: 5. Germline-derived CDR1 and CDR2 are LGHDT and YNNKEL (reference sequence). This CDR3 has 14 amino acids. Sequenced: peripheral blood. J is TRBJ2-7 and V is TRBV3-1 (or the pseudogene TRBV3-2); 8 positions agree with TRBD2. The sequence was collected from an older woman with acute or convalescent COVID-19. This CDR3 is CASSQGLAGREQYV. The CDR3 coding sequence is TGTGCCAGCAGCCAAGGATTAGCGGGGCGCGAGCAGTACGTC.